The T cell receptor (beta chain) under discussion was sequenced for a study of blood T cell repertoires in COVID-19 (dated by TCRdb to the early 2020s). About the full investigation: Samples covering the acute and convalescent phases of COVID-19 were provided by collaborators in the United States, Italy and Spain. The dataset comprised deeply sampled blood TCRbeta repertoires from subjects exposed to, actively infected with, or recovered from COVID-19. The material from the prospective study consisted of cDNA or gDNA derived from T cells, B-cell-depleted T cells, or PBMCs. HLA class I and class II types, where available, came from metadata supplied by the sample provider rather than from assay-based typing. Samples came from the ongoing ImmuneRACE study (first 160 participants) plus 1,254 subjects from 6 global collaborators. A freely available public database, intended as a resource for researchers studying the immune response to SARS-CoV-2, is where the repertoires were released. Sample metadata almost always included a de-identified subject ID, COVID-19 status, age in years and sex. Overall study outcomes, separate from this receptor: The quantity of clinical and demographic metadata differed by source and by participant and was supplied without curation.

To note about this clone: Its antigen is unknown. No per-base quality is available; no much larger clone lies one base away.

Whole blood was collected in K2EDTA tubes by collaborating institutions according to the institutions' own protocols. For TCRbeta analysis, collaborators shipped samples in one of three forms: frozen whole blood, isolated PBMCs, or DNA extracted from either of those sample types. TCRbeta CDR3 regions were amplified from genomic DNA by means of the immunoSEQ Assay, a bias-controlled multiplex PCR. Per the source publication's procedure: Within the assay, amplification of reference gene primers was used to estimate how many nucleated cells each sample contained. To quantify the absolute abundance of each unique TCRbeta CDR3 rearrangement, sequence reads were collapsed and filtered. For each sample, productive Simpson clonality was calculated as the square root of Simpson's diversity index across productive rearrangements. The clones in this table, taken by TCRdb from immuneACCESS, are in-frame only. Not every clone is retained; where verified, under half of the shortfall comes from an unresolved V gene, and the cause of the rest is unknown. V, J and clone size were drawn from that table, and D and trimming were deduced from the DNA. Recorded for this sample are more than 85,000 clones; around 86% of them occurred a single time. Clones ranked in the top ten supply roughly 3.5% of the sample.

Trimming accounts for 6 bases at V and 0 bases at J, while the number of junction bases matched to no gene is 7. CDR1 and CDR2, looked up from the germline V gene, are MRHNA and SNTAGT. The CDR3 spans 16 residues, from the cysteine through the phenylalanine. The retained sequence is limited to the CDR3, 48 bases, with the frame set at the first base. The sequenced sample was peripheral blood. This clonotype was sampled from a woman between 70 and 85 years old with acute or convalescent COVID-19. The V and J segments used are TRBV6-4 and TRBJ2-2, with 7 bases in between that match TRBD2. The bases read TGTGCCAGCAGATTAAGTCTAGCGGCGAACACCGGGGAGCTGTTTTTT. Its protein product is CASRLSLAANTGELFF.